This is a list of T cell receptor beta chains from one sample in a study of chemoradiotherapy in HPV16-positive cancers. TCRdb's copy holds only in-frame clones and misses some; the assay was immunoSEQ multiplex PCR. The sample records around 62,000 clones, about nine tenths being singletons. Source: blood, taken from a patient who underwent chemoradiotherapy. The receptors were gathered from a human donor with HPV-associated anogenital cancer. The conserved cysteine and the conserved F or W are not part of the CDR3 here. The order of the fields is CDR3 protein, J gene, V gene.

CDR3 protein: ASSDTPQGLYGYT
J gene: TRBJ1-2
V gene: TRBV6-9

CDR3 protein: ASPVPTDSYEQY
J gene: TRBJ2-7
V gene: TRBV12-2

CDR3 protein: ASRGKYRAFTEAF
J gene: TRBJ1-1
V gene: TRBV6-1

CDR3 protein: ASSSAQGAGGELF
J gene: TRBJ2-2
V gene: TRBV28

CDR3 protein: ATLQGAEETQY
J gene: TRBJ2-5
V gene: TRBV7-9

CDR3 protein: ASSFQGQGAKVYGYT
J gene: TRBJ1-2
V gene: TRBV7-2

CDR3 protein: ASSFTDRGYYEQY
J gene: TRBJ2-7
V gene: TRBV2

CDR3 protein: ASSGTPTYGYT
J gene: TRBJ1-2
V gene: TRBV2

CDR3 protein: ASSLGLNRDTEAF
J gene: TRBJ1-1
V gene: TRBV7-2

CDR3 protein: AGRRGLNTEAF
J gene: TRBJ1-1
V gene: TRBV4-1

CDR3 protein: ASSLFLGGQSPLH
J gene: TRBJ1-6
V gene: TRBV7-2

CDR3 protein: SAVRGTEAF
J gene: TRBJ1-1
V gene: TRBV20-1

CDR3 protein: ASSDSWDEEDANEKLF
J gene: TRBJ1-4
V gene: TRBV7-9

CDR3 protein: ASSYPTSEGADTGELF
J gene: TRBJ2-2
V gene: TRBV7-9

CDR3 protein: SVVGDQGNAF
J gene: TRBJ1-1
V gene: TRBV29-1

CDR3 protein: ATSRDLTSRHIQY
J gene: TRBJ2-4
V gene: TRBV15

CDR3 protein: ASSGGDRGYSNQPQH
J gene: TRBJ1-5
V gene: TRBV6-1

CDR3 protein: ASKPGAENTEAF
J gene: TRBJ1-1
V gene: TRBV6-5

CDR3 protein: ASSQGPGSYEQY
J gene: TRBJ2-7
V gene: TRBV4-1

CDR3 protein: AWRYGMNTEAF
J gene: TRBJ1-1
V gene: TRBV30

CDR3 protein: ASSLGAGEGYEQY
J gene: TRBJ2-7
V gene: TRBV5-4

CDR3 protein: ASSDPILYSNQPQH
J gene: TRBJ1-5
V gene: TRBV10-1

CDR3 protein: ASSYGQDNSPLH
J gene: TRBJ1-6
V gene: TRBV6-5

CDR3 protein: AWSVGSDTEAF
J gene: TRBJ1-1
V gene: TRBV30

CDR3 protein: ASSLVVSPGDYEQY
J gene: TRBJ2-7
V gene: TRBV7-2

CDR3 protein: ASSLQGAIRETQY
J gene: TRBJ2-5
V gene: TRBV7-2

CDR3 protein: ASSDVGQLAEKLF
J gene: TRBJ1-4
V gene: TRBV6-1

CDR3 protein: ASSYRQGYEQY
J gene: NA
V gene: TRBV11-2

CDR3 protein: ASSLLEAF
J gene: TRBJ1-1
V gene: TRBV11-2

CDR3 protein: ASSLGLAGDYEQY
J gene: TRBJ2-7
V gene: TRBV13

CDR3 protein: ASSFDTQY
J gene: TRBJ2-3
V gene: TRBV28

CDR3 protein: ASSPSTTNEKLF
J gene: TRBJ1-4
V gene: TRBV19

CDR3 protein: ASSRDPLFPYEQY
J gene: TRBJ2-7
V gene: TRBV23-1

CDR3 protein: ASSQVAGVSTDTQY
J gene: TRBJ2-3
V gene: TRBV4-1

CDR3 protein: ASSPPRQRYGYT
J gene: TRBJ1-2
V gene: TRBV4-1

CDR3 protein: ASSGGTGMNTEAF
J gene: TRBJ1-1
V gene: TRBV9

CDR3 protein: ASSRTEGYT
J gene: TRBJ1-2
V gene: TRBV9

CDR3 protein: ASSPIRTTTGELF
J gene: TRBJ2-2
V gene: TRBV18

CDR3 protein: ASSYGGADYGYT
J gene: TRBJ1-2
V gene: TRBV27

CDR3 protein: ASSYDGGNYGYT
J gene: TRBJ1-2
V gene: TRBV6-6

CDR3 protein: ASSLTPGFEQPQH
J gene: TRBJ1-5
V gene: TRBV5-5

CDR3 protein: ASSRTVTNAEAF
J gene: TRBJ1-1
V gene: TRBV6-5

CDR3 protein: ASSWDYYNEQF
J gene: TRBJ2-1
V gene: TRBV5-1

CDR3 protein: ASSGQGNTIY
J gene: TRBJ1-3
V gene: TRBV6-6

CDR3 protein: ASSEGYSTQETQY
J gene: TRBJ2-5
V gene: TRBV2

CDR3 protein: ASSPPIETQY
J gene: TRBJ2-5
V gene: TRBV18

CDR3 protein: ASSAGTGPYNEQF
J gene: TRBJ2-1
V gene: TRBV9

CDR3 protein: ASSLDPGLANTGELF
J gene: TRBJ2-2
V gene: TRBV5-1

CDR3 protein: ASDRGAHNYGYT
J gene: TRBJ1-2
V gene: TRBV19

CDR3 protein: ASSPQAGGPHEQF
J gene: TRBJ2-1
V gene: TRBV7-9

CDR3 protein: AWRGQGNSPLH
J gene: TRBJ1-6
V gene: TRBV30

CDR3 protein: ASSLAETGTETQY
J gene: TRBJ2-5
V gene: TRBV7-9

CDR3 protein: ASSSGQGEHEQY
J gene: TRBJ2-7
V gene: TRBV5-1

CDR3 protein: ASSRFGTGSYEQY
J gene: TRBJ2-7
V gene: TRBV19

CDR3 protein: ASSNSGRLYNEQF
J gene: TRBJ2-1
V gene: TRBV19

CDR3 protein: ASSLVWGTSGSSYNEQF
J gene: TRBJ2-1
V gene: TRBV27